This entry concerns a single T cell receptor beta chain. The antigen remains unidentified. An approximately 180 ng quantity of DNA, tens of thousands of T cell genomes, went into the sorted-subset replicate PCRs. The table came from immunoSEQ multiplex PCR; TCRdb's copy has only in-frame clones and leaves some out. The table records roughly 760,000 clones, approximately 74% of them present only once. This specimen comes from a study of shared clonotypes between healthy human individuals. Adult Caucasians living in Nashville, Tennessee made up all of the donors. Whole-study results and caveats: About 5% of naive CD4 clonotypes were shared across a few donors. Non-shared clonotypes displayed generation probabilities falling below those of clonotypes present in all four donors.

CDR3 length: 16 residues. V shed 0 bases and J 5 bases; nucleotides not matched to a gene: 5. CDR1 and CDR2 (germline): MNHEY, SVGAGI. Sequencing used memory CD4+ T cells sorted from blood. Subset indicated: CD45RA-negative fraction. This sequence was found in a woman in her 30s in good health. V and J are TRBV6-5 and TRBJ2-2; TRBD2 matches at 8 bases. The CDR3 DNA sequence: TGTGCCAGCAGTTACTCGAGCAGCGGGGGAACCGGGGAGCTGTTTTTT. Its protein is CASSYSSSGGTGELFF.